This T cell receptor beta chain is drawn from a study of blood T cell repertoires in COVID-19. Study overall: The samples span acute and convalescent COVID-19 from the United States, Italy and Spain. PBMCs, B-cell-depleted T cells, or T cells were the source of the cDNA or gDNA that made up the material.

This clone was seen more than once but under ten times. In the source study's methods: Cell counts per sample came from amplifying reference gene primers. Produced via immunoSEQ multiplex PCR; TCRdb's table is partial and in-frame only. Clone size and the V and J calls come from that table; the DNA yielded D and trimming. The sample gives 200,000 to 300,000 clones, roughly 84% of which show up once; 2% to 2.5% is in the top ten. This CDR3 spans 15 amino acids. V lost 8 bases and J lost 0, with 16 bases in between. The germline V gene encodes CDR1 LNHDA and CDR2 SQIVND (reference sequence). The chain is built from TRBV19 and TRBJ1-1; unclear D gene. Sequenced material: peripheral blood. The sequence derives from a man aged 35-49 years who had recovered from COVID-19. The CDR3 sequence: CASQGQASMNTEAFF. The CDR3 DNA is TGTGCCAGTCAAGGCCAGGCTTCTATGAACACTGAAGCTTTCTTT.